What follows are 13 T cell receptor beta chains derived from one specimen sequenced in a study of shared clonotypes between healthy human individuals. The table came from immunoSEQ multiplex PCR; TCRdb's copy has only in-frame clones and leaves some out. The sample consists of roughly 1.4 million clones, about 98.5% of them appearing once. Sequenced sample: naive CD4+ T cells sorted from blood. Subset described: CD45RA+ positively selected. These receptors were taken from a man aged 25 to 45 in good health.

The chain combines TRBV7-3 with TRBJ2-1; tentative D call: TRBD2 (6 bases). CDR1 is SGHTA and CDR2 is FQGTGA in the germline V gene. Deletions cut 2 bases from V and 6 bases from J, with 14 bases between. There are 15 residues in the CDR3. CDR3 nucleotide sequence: TGTGCCAGCAGCTTAGTTTCGGGGGAGATCAATGAGCAGTTCTTC. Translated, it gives CASSLVSGEINEQFF.

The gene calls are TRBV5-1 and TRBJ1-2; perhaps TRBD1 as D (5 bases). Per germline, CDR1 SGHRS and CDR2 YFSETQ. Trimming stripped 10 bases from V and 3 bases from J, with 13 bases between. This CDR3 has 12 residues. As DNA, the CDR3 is TGCGCCTGTCGAGGGGACGACTATGGCTACACCTTC. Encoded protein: CACRGDDYGYTF. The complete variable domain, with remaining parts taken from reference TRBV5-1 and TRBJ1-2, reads KAGVTQTPRYLIKTRGQQVTLSCSPISGHRSVSWYQQTPGQGLQFLFEYFSETQRNKGNFPGRFSGRQFSNSRSEMNVSTLELGDSALYLCACRGDDYGYTFGSGTRLTVV.

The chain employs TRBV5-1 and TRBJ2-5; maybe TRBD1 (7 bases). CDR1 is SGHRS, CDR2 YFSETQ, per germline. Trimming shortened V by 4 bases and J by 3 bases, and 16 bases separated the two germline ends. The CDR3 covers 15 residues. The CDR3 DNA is TGCGCCAGCAGCGGTACGTCCAGGGGGGAAGAGACCCAGTACTTC. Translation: CASSGTSRGEETQYF.

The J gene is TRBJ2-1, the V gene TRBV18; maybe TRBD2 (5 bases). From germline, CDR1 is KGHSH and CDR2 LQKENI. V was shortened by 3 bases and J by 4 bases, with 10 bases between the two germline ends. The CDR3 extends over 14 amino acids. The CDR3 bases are TGTGCCAGCTCACCTCGGGAACTTTACAATGAGCAGTTCTTC. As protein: CASSPRELYNEQFF.

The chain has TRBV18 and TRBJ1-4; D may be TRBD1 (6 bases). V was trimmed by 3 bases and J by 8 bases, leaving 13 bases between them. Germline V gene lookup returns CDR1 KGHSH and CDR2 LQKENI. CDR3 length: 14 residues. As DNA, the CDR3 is TGTGCCAGCTCACCGACAGGAAACCTGGAAAAACTGTTTTTT. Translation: CASSPTGNLEKLFF.

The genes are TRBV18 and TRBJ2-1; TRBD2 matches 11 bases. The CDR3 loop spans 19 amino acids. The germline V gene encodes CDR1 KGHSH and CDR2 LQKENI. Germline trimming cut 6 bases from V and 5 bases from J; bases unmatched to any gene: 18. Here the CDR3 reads CASSLLLAGVYAGDNEQFF. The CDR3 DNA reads TGTGCCAGCTCGCTGCTACTAGCGGGAGTATATGCAGGGGACAATGAGCAGTTCTTC.

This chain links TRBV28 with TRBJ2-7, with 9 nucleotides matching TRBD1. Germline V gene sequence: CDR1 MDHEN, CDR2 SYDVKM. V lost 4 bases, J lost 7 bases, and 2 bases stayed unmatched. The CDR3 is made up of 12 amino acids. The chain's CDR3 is CASSWGTGEQYF. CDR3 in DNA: TGTGCCAGCAGTTGGGGGACAGGGGAGCAGTACTTC. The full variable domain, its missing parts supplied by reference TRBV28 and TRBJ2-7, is DVKVTQSSRYLVKRTGEKVFLECVQDMDHENMFWYRQDPGLGLRLIYFSYDVKMKEKGDIPEGYSVSREKKERFSLILESASTNQTSMYLCASSWGTGEQYFGPGTRLTVT.

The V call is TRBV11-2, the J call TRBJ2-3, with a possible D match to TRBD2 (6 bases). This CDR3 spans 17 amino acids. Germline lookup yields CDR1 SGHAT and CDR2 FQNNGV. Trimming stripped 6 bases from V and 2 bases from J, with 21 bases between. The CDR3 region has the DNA TGTGCCAGCAGTAGTTACCCCCTGCGGGAACACACAGATACGCAGTATTTT. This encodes CASSSYPLREHTDTQYF.

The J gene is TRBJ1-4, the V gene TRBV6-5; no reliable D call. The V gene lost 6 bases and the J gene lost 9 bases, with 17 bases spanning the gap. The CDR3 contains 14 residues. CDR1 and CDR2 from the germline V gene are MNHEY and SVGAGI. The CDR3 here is CASRPDGLEKKLFF. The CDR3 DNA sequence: TGTGCCAGCAGGCCGGACGGTCTGGAGAAAAAACTGTTTTTT.

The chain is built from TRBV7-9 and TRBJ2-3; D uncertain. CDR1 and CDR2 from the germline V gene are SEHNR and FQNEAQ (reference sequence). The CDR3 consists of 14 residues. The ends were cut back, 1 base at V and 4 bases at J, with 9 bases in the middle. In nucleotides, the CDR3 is TGTGCCAGCAGCTTAGGCCTCAGTGCAGATACGCAGTATTTT. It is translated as CASSLGLSADTQYF.

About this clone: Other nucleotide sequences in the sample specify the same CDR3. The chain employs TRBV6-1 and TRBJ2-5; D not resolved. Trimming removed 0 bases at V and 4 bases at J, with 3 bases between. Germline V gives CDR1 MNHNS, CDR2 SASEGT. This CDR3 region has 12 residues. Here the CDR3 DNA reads TGTGCCAGCAGTGAAGCGGGAGAGACCCAGTACTTC. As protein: CASSEAGETQYF.

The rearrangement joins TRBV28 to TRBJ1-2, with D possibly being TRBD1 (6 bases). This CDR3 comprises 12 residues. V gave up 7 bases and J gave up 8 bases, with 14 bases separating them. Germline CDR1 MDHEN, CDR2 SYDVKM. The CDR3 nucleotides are TGTGCCAGCATTCACAGGGTCGGCGGCTACACCTTC. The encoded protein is CASIHRVGGYTF.

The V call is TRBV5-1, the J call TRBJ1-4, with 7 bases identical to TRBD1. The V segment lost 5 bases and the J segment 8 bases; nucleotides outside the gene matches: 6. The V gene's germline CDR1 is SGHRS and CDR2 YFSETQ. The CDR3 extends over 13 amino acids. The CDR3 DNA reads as TGCGCCAGCAGGACAGGGATCGGCGAAAAACTGTTTTTT. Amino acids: CASRTGIGEKLFF.